This is a list of T cell receptor beta chains from one sample in a study of technical replicates of blood from four donors. Profiled with immunoSEQ multiplex PCR; TCRdb holds only in-frame clones, not every one. The sample records approximately 60,000 clones, approximately 86% being singletons. Sample: PBMCs. The source is a human donor in good health. Some clones in this sample may be carry-over from other donors' samples. CDR3s include the opening cysteine and the closing phenylalanine or tryptophan. The D gene is left open where the match is weak. Part of the rows lack a size; the others show once, few, many or a class for expanded clones.

v_call: TRBV11-2
clone_size: -
j_call: TRBJ1-2
d_call: -
cdr3_nt: TGTGCCAGCAGCTTATCCGGACAGTATGGCTACACCTTC
cdr3_aa: CASSLSGQYGYTF

v_call: TRBV4-2
clone_size: -
j_call: TRBJ2-5
d_call: TRBD2
cdr3_nt: TGTGCCAGCAGCCAAGCAGCGGGGGGGCCGGGAGAGACCCAGTACTTC
cdr3_aa: CASSQAAGGPGETQYF

v_call: TRBV14
clone_size: few
j_call: TRBJ2-7
d_call: -
cdr3_nt: TGTGCCAGCAGCTTTGGGGCCCACGAGCAGTACTTC
cdr3_aa: CASSFGAHEQYF

v_call: TRBV5-4
clone_size: -
j_call: TRBJ2-2
d_call: TRBD1
cdr3_nt: TGTGCCAGCAGCTTGGGAGACAGGGGGCGATCGAAGGAGCTGTTTTTT
cdr3_aa: CASSLGDRGRSKELFF

v_call: TRBV5-1
clone_size: -
j_call: TRBJ2-3
d_call: TRBD1
cdr3_nt: TGCGCCAGCAGCTTGGAACTAGGGAGCCTCACAGGGGGGAGCACAGATACGCAGTATTTT
cdr3_aa: CASSLELGSLTGGSTDTQYF

v_call: TRBV19
clone_size: -
j_call: TRBJ1-2
d_call: -
cdr3_nt: TGTGCCAGTAGTATAGGCAGGGATGGCTACACCTTC
cdr3_aa: CASSIGRDGYTF

v_call: TRBV7-9
clone_size: -
j_call: TRBJ2-7
d_call: TRBD1
cdr3_nt: TGTGCCAGCAGCTCGACAGGGAGTCACGAGCAGTACTTC
cdr3_aa: CASSSTGSHEQYF

v_call: TRBV7-2
clone_size: -
j_call: TRBJ1-5
d_call: -
cdr3_nt: TGTGCCAGCAGCTCCACAGGTCCCCAGCATTTT
cdr3_aa: CASSSTGPQHF

v_call: TRBV9
clone_size: -
j_call: TRBJ2-3
d_call: -
cdr3_nt: TGTGCCAGCAGCGAGCCCTACACAGATACGCAGTATTTT
cdr3_aa: CASSEPYTDTQYF

v_call: TRBV9
clone_size: -
j_call: TRBJ2-5
d_call: TRBD2
cdr3_nt: TGTGCCAGCAGCGTAGCTAGGCTAGCGGGAGTCGAGACCCAGTACTTC
cdr3_aa: CASSVARLAGVETQYF

v_call: TRBV6-6
clone_size: -
j_call: TRBJ1-4
d_call: -
cdr3_nt: TGTGCCAGCAGAGGTACAGGGCTACTGTTTTTT
cdr3_aa: CASRGTGLLFF

v_call: TRBV6-6
clone_size: once
j_call: TRBJ1-1
d_call: -
cdr3_nt: TGTGCCAGCAGTTACGTGGGGGGAGAGACTGAAGCTTTCTTT
cdr3_aa: CASSYVGGETEAFF

v_call: TRBV2
clone_size: -
j_call: TRBJ2-7
d_call: TRBD1
cdr3_nt: TGTGCCAGCACTGACAGGGGGCAGTCCTACGAGCAGTACTTC
cdr3_aa: CASTDRGQSYEQYF

v_call: TRBV19
clone_size: -
j_call: TRBJ2-7
d_call: -
cdr3_nt: TGTGCCAGTCAGGGGATACAGGGTCCTATGCAGCAGTACTTC
cdr3_aa: CASQGIQGPMQQYF

v_call: TRBV7-2
clone_size: -
j_call: TRBJ2-7
d_call: TRBD1
cdr3_nt: TGTGCCAGCAGCCGAGAAGCAGGGGGCGACGAGCAGTACTTC
cdr3_aa: CASSREAGGDEQYF

v_call: TRBV27
clone_size: -
j_call: TRBJ1-1
d_call: -
cdr3_nt: TGTGCCAGCAGTCCCCCGGGGGTGGTGAGTACGGACACTGAAGCTTTCTTT
cdr3_aa: CASSPPGVVSTDTEAFF

v_call: TRBV6-1
clone_size: -
j_call: TRBJ2-1
d_call: -
cdr3_nt: TGTGCCAGCAGTGAAGAGGGCGGGGACTACAATGAGCAGTTCTTC
cdr3_aa: CASSEEGGDYNEQFF

v_call: TRBV7-2
clone_size: -
j_call: TRBJ2-7
d_call: -
cdr3_nt: TGTGCCAGCAGCTTATCCCACTCCTACGAGCAGTACTTC
cdr3_aa: CASSLSHSYEQYF

v_call: TRBV30
clone_size: -
j_call: TRBJ1-1
d_call: -
cdr3_nt: TGTGCCTGGATTCGGCGGGGCTTTCGGGCTTTCTTT
cdr3_aa: CAWIRRGFRAFF

v_call: TRBV19
clone_size: -
j_call: TRBJ1-3
d_call: -
cdr3_nt: TGTGCCAGTAGTATCGGACAGCTCCTCTCTGGAAACACCATATATTTT
cdr3_aa: CASSIGQLLSGNTIYF

v_call: TRBV9
clone_size: -
j_call: TRBJ2-1
d_call: -
cdr3_nt: TGTGCCAGCAGCGTAGCGTTCTCCGGGAGCGACGGATACAATGAGCAGTTCTTC
cdr3_aa: CASSVAFSGSDGYNEQFF

v_call: TRBV7-3
clone_size: -
j_call: TRBJ2-1
d_call: TRBD1
cdr3_nt: TGTGCCAGCAGCCCAGACAGGGATAGCTCCTACAATGAGCAGTTCTTC
cdr3_aa: CASSPDRDSSYNEQFF

v_call: TRBV11-2
clone_size: -
j_call: TRBJ2-1
d_call: TRBD2
cdr3_nt: TGTGCCAGCAAGCAGGATCCGGGACTAGCACCTGAGCAGTTCTTC
cdr3_aa: CASKQDPGLAPEQFF

v_call: TRBV5-1
clone_size: -
j_call: TRBJ2-3
d_call: -
cdr3_nt: TGCGCCAGCAGCTTGGGGGCAGGAGATACGCAGTATTTT
cdr3_aa: CASSLGAGDTQYF

v_call: TRBV15
clone_size: -
j_call: TRBJ2-5
d_call: -
cdr3_nt: TGTGCCACCAGCAGGGCCCCCGGGGAGACCCAGTACTTC
cdr3_aa: CATSRAPGETQYF

v_call: TRBV5-6
clone_size: -
j_call: TRBJ2-7
d_call: -
cdr3_nt: TGTGCCAGCAGCTTGACTCGGGGGTCCGAGCAGTACTTC
cdr3_aa: CASSLTRGSEQYF

v_call: TRBV25-1
clone_size: -
j_call: TRBJ1-2
d_call: -
cdr3_nt: TGTGCCAGCAGTGGCCTGAAGGGGCTGGAGGGCTACACCTTC
cdr3_aa: CASSGLKGLEGYTF

v_call: TRBV4-2
clone_size: once
j_call: TRBJ2-5
d_call: TRBD2
cdr3_nt: TGTGCCAGCAGCCAAGAACGGGGTAGCGGGAAAGAGACCCAGTACTTC
cdr3_aa: CASSQERGSGKETQYF

v_call: TRBV27
clone_size: -
j_call: TRBJ2-2
d_call: -
cdr3_nt: TGTGCCAGCAGTTTTCGGGCTAGCCTCACCGGGGAGCTGTTTTTT
cdr3_aa: CASSFRASLTGELFF

v_call: TRBV4-3
clone_size: -
j_call: TRBJ2-1
d_call: TRBD2
cdr3_nt: TGCGCCAGCAGCCAAGCCCGACTAGCGGGAGGTGGTGAGCAGTTCTTC
cdr3_aa: CASSQARLAGGGEQFF

v_call: TRBV7-2
clone_size: -
j_call: TRBJ1-2
d_call: TRBD1
cdr3_nt: TGTGCCAGCAGCTGGGACAGATCCTTTCCCTATGGCTACACCTTC
cdr3_aa: CASSWDRSFPYGYTF

v_call: TRBV7-9
clone_size: -
j_call: TRBJ1-2
d_call: TRBD1
cdr3_nt: TGTGCCAGCAGCTTAGAAGGGGGCATTGGCTACACCTTC
cdr3_aa: CASSLEGGIGYTF

v_call: TRBV21-1
clone_size: -
j_call: TRBJ2-1
d_call: -
cdr3_nt: TGTGCCAGCAGCAAAAAGGGGCGATACAATGAGCAGTTCTTC
cdr3_aa: CASSKKGRYNEQFF

v_call: TRBV30
clone_size: -
j_call: TRBJ2-3
d_call: -
cdr3_nt: TGTGCCTGGGATAAAGGGGGGGCAGATACGCAGTATTTT
cdr3_aa: CAWDKGGADTQYF

v_call: TRBV19
clone_size: -
j_call: TRBJ2-7
d_call: -
cdr3_nt: TGTGCCAGTAGTACGGGACACGGATACGAGCAGTACTTC
cdr3_aa: CASSTGHGYEQYF

v_call: TRBV7-9
clone_size: -
j_call: TRBJ1-1
d_call: TRBD1
cdr3_nt: TGTGCCAGCAGCCCTTGGGAGGACAGGGGCGCGGGTGAAGCTTTCTTT
cdr3_aa: CASSPWEDRGAGEAFF

v_call: TRBV29-1
clone_size: -
j_call: TRBJ2-2
d_call: TRBD1
cdr3_nt: TGCAGCGCCGGACAGGGAACCGGGGAGCTGTTTTTT
cdr3_aa: CSAGQGTGELFF

v_call: TRBV4-3
clone_size: once
j_call: TRBJ2-3
d_call: TRBD2
cdr3_nt: TGCGCCAGCAGCCAAGTTGCGGGGGGGAAAGATACGCAGTATTTT
cdr3_aa: CASSQVAGGKDTQYF

v_call: TRBV25-1
clone_size: -
j_call: TRBJ1-5
d_call: -
cdr3_nt: TGTGCCAGCAGTGACAGGGGAAATCAGCCCCAGCATTTT
cdr3_aa: CASSDRGNQPQHF

v_call: TRBV19
clone_size: -
j_call: TRBJ1-1
d_call: -
cdr3_nt: TGTGCCAGTAGTAGACCATACGGGGGGATTGAAGCTTTCTTT
cdr3_aa: CASSRPYGGIEAFF

v_call: TRBV11-2
clone_size: -
j_call: TRBJ1-2
d_call: -
cdr3_nt: TGTGCCAGCAGCTTAGTTGGGGGCCTCTATGGCTACACCTTC
cdr3_aa: CASSLVGGLYGYTF

v_call: TRBV5-1
clone_size: -
j_call: TRBJ1-2
d_call: -
cdr3_nt: TGCGCCAGCAGCCGCCGGGACACCTTACTAGATTGCACCTTC
cdr3_aa: CASSRRDTLLDCTF

v_call: TRBV19
clone_size: few
j_call: TRBJ1-1
d_call: TRBD1
cdr3_nt: TGTGCCAGTAGGACAGGGGGAAGCACTGAAGCTTTCTTT
cdr3_aa: CASRTGGSTEAFF

v_call: TRBV27
clone_size: -
j_call: TRBJ2-1
d_call: TRBD2
cdr3_nt: TGTGCCAGCAGCACCTTTACCGGGACTAGCGCTGAGCAGTTCTTC
cdr3_aa: CASSTFTGTSAEQFF

v_call: TRBV2
clone_size: -
j_call: TRBJ2-3
d_call: -
cdr3_nt: TGTGCCAGCAGTTCCCCTGGAGACTTCACAGATACGCAGTATTTT
cdr3_aa: CASSSPGDFTDTQYF

v_call: TRBV27
clone_size: -
j_call: TRBJ2-5
d_call: TRBD1
cdr3_nt: TGTGCCAGCAGTTTAATCGCAGGGGGCCCTAACCAAGAGACCCAGTACTTC
cdr3_aa: CASSLIAGGPNQETQYF

v_call: TRBV27
clone_size: -
j_call: TRBJ2-7
d_call: TRBD2
cdr3_nt: TGTGCCAGCAGTTTCACTAGACTAGCGGGAGTCGGCGAGCAGTACTTC
cdr3_aa: CASSFTRLAGVGEQYF

v_call: TRBV19
clone_size: -
j_call: TRBJ2-1
d_call: TRBD2
cdr3_nt: TGTGCCAGTAGTATTAGCGGGAGCCACAATGAGCAGTTCTTC
cdr3_aa: CASSISGSHNEQFF

v_call: TRBV4-3
clone_size: -
j_call: TRBJ1-6
d_call: -
cdr3_nt: TGCGCCAGCAGCCAAGATGGGAGTGGGTATAATTCACCCCTCCACTTT
cdr3_aa: CASSQDGSGYNSPLHF

v_call: TRBV15
clone_size: -
j_call: TRBJ2-3
d_call: -
cdr3_nt: TGTGCCACCAGGAGGGCTAGTCTGGATACGCAGTATTTT
cdr3_aa: CATRRASLDTQYF

v_call: TRBV30
clone_size: few
j_call: TRBJ1-6
d_call: -
cdr3_nt: TGTGCCTGGAGTTTGAGGGCGTCACCCCTCCACTTT
cdr3_aa: CAWSLRASPLHF

v_call: TRBV4-3
clone_size: -
j_call: TRBJ2-3
d_call: -
cdr3_nt: TGCGCCAGCAGCCACGACAACCCGGGTAGCGGTAGAGATACGCAGTATTTT
cdr3_aa: CASSHDNPGSGRDTQYF

v_call: TRBV7-9
clone_size: -
j_call: TRBJ2-7
d_call: -
cdr3_nt: TGTGCCAGCAGCCCATTATGGGGGGATCGGGAGCAGTACTTC
cdr3_aa: CASSPLWGDREQYF

v_call: TRBV16
clone_size: -
j_call: TRBJ2-5
d_call: TRBD2
cdr3_nt: TGTGCCAGCAGCCCTACTAGCGGGGAAGACCAAGAGACCCAGTACTTC
cdr3_aa: CASSPTSGEDQETQYF

v_call: TRBV9
clone_size: -
j_call: TRBJ2-1
d_call: TRBD2
cdr3_nt: TGTGCCAGCAGCCTTCGTGAACCGGGACTAGCGGGGGGGCGGATTTTTTACAATGAGCAGTTCTTC
cdr3_aa: CASSLREPGLAGGRIFYNEQFF

v_call: TRBV27
clone_size: -
j_call: TRBJ1-2
d_call: TRBD1
cdr3_nt: TGTGCCAGCAGTGCGGGGACAGGGGGCGGCTATGGCTACACCTTC
cdr3_aa: CASSAGTGGGYGYTF

v_call: TRBV5-6
clone_size: -
j_call: TRBJ2-1
d_call: TRBD1
cdr3_nt: TGTGCCAGCAGCAGCCCCGGGACAGGGGCCTTCGGGCAGTTCTTC
cdr3_aa: CASSSPGTGAFGQFF

v_call: TRBV11-2
clone_size: -
j_call: TRBJ2-7
d_call: -
cdr3_nt: TGTGCCAGCAGCTTAGCTAGGCCGGTCTCCTACGAGCAGTACTTC
cdr3_aa: CASSLARPVSYEQYF

v_call: TRBV4-2
clone_size: -
j_call: TRBJ2-7
d_call: -
cdr3_nt: TGTGCCAGCAGCCAAGAGGGGGCCCAGGGGGAGCAGTACTTC
cdr3_aa: CASSQEGAQGEQYF

v_call: TRBV16
clone_size: once
j_call: TRBJ1-6
d_call: TRBD1
cdr3_nt: TGTGCCAGCAGCCAATCCCTAAGACAGGGGGTGATAAATTCACCCCTCCACTTT
cdr3_aa: CASSQSLRQGVINSPLHF